The clone carrying this T cell receptor beta chain was picked up a small number of times. Its antigen is unidentified. The length of the CDR3 is 18 residues. Germline assignment: CDR1 LGHDT and CDR2 YNNKEL (reference sequence). The trim removed 5 bases at V and 3 bases at J, leaving 10 bases unmatched. The record originates from a study of CD8 T cells in ankylosing spondylitis. Study-level results: Reportedly, matched ankylosing spondylitis synovial fluid was significantly enriched for disease-linked clones. Earlier studies detected some motif variants in reactive arthritis synovial fluid and blood. A motif of 8 or 9 highly homologous TCR beta variants was seen as apparently characteristic of ankylosing spondylitis blood. Clones that were linked to disease were CD8+ and were relatively rare in peripheral blood.

Quantitative 5'-RACE was performed with molecular barcodes, and it yielded the TCR beta libraries. TCRdb redid the calling of the 5' RACE reads with MiXCR, one entry per CDR3 protein. This sample has fewer than 750,000 distinct CDR3 sequences; 15% to 20% occur once, and the top ten carry 19%. V gene TRBV3-1 combines with J gene TRBJ2-3; TRBD2 matches at 14 bases. The specimen was blood, either unsorted or a sorted T cell fraction (not recorded which). The TCR comes from a male donor with ankylosing spondylitis. CDR3 sequence: CASSSSGTSGRWTDTQYF. The CDR3 DNA reads TGTGCCAGCAGCTCTAGCGGGACTAGCGGGAGATGGACAGATACGCAGTATTTT.